The next 27 T cell receptor beta chains were all read from a single sample in a study of blood T cell repertoires in COVID-19. Profiling relied on immunoSEQ multiplex PCR, and the TCRdb table lists in-frame clones only, not all of them. Among some 140,000 clones listed, roughly 85% were seen once. The sample taken for sequencing was peripheral blood. Receptor source: a man in his sixties with acute or convalescent COVID-19.

The chain employs TRBV2 and TRBJ1-5, with 8 bases fitting TRBD1. Germline trimming cut 8 bases from V and 1 base from J; bases unmatched to any gene: 7. The germline V gene encodes CDR1 SNHLY and CDR2 FYNNEI. This CDR3 region has 15 residues. The CDR3 protein is CASAAGGGSNQPQHF. The CDR3 DNA reads TGTGCCAGCGCGGCAGGGGGCGGGAGCAATCAGCCCCAGCATTTT. Combining the CDR3 with reference TRBV2 and TRBJ1-5 gives the whole variable domain EPEVTQTPSHQVTQMGQEVILRCVPISNHLYFYWYRQILGQKVEFLVSFYNNEISEKSEIFDDQFSVERPDGSNFTLKIRSTKLEDSAMYFCASAAGGGSNQPQHFGDGTRLSIL.

This chain links TRBV5-1 with TRBJ2-7; TRBD1 matches 10 bases. This CDR3 has 16 residues. Germline assignment: CDR1 SGHRS and CDR2 YFSETQ. V was clipped by 3 bases and J by 5 bases; unmatched bases: 11. The CDR3 region is CASSSARQGAIDEQYF. CDR3 in DNA: TGCGCCAGCAGCTCCGCTCGACAGGGGGCAATAGACGAGCAGTACTTC.

The genes are TRBV19 and TRBJ1-3, with TRBD1 as a possible D gene (5 bases). V shed 6 bases and J shed 0 bases, with 9 bases lying between them. CDR3 length: 14 residues. Germline V gene lookup returns CDR1 LNHDA and CDR2 SQIVND (reference sequence). In nucleotides, the CDR3 is TGTGCCAGTAGCGTGGACAACTCTGGAAACACCATATATTTT. Translated, it gives CASSVDNSGNTIYF.

CDR3 nucleotide sequence: TGCAGCGTTGAGGCCTGGACAGGGCAAGAGACCCAGTACTTC. Protein sequence: CSVEAWTGQETQYF. The chain links TRBV29-1 to TRBJ2-5; 8 bases fit TRBD1. CDR1 is SQVTM, CDR2 ANQGSEA, per germline. This CDR3 is built from 14 residues. V trimming: 3 bases; J trimming: 2 bases; junction bases outside the gene matches: 5.

The V call is TRBV24-1, the J call TRBJ1-2, with TRBD1 matching over 7 bases. CDR3 length equals 13 residues. Germline V gene lookup returns CDR1 KGHDR and CDR2 SFDVKD. After removal of 7 bases from V and 5 bases from J, the junction contained 6 bases not matched to a gene. CDR3 DNA: TGTGCCACCAGCGCGGGACAGTTATATGGCTACACCTTC. Translated: CATSAGQLYGYTF.

The chain couples TRBV19 to TRBJ2-7; the match to TRBD2 covers 10 bases. CDR3 length: 16 amino acids. CDR1 and CDR2 (germline): LNHDA, SQIVND (reference sequence). Losses at the gene ends were 1 base for V and 2 bases for J; bases not matched to a gene: 5. The CDR3 is CASSIAASGSPYEQYF. CDR3 nucleotide sequence: TGTGCCAGTAGTATAGCGGCTAGCGGGAGCCCCTACGAGCAGTACTTC. Complete variable domain (other parts from reference TRBV19 and TRBJ2-7): DGGITQSPKYLFRKEGQNVTLSCEQNLNHDAMYWYRQDPGQGLRLIYYSQIVNDFQKGDIAEGYSVSREKKESFPLTVTSAQKNPTAFYLCASSIAASGSPYEQYFGPGTRLTVT.

V is TRBV4-2 and J is TRBJ2-2; 7 positions match TRBD2. J lost 7 bases, V lost 5 bases, and 7 bases had no gene match. The CDR3 covers 14 residues. Germline V CDR1 and CDR2: LGHNA, YNFKEQ. The CDR3 reads CASSKTGGGGELFF. CDR3 DNA: TGTGCCAGCAGCAAAACGGGGGGAGGCGGGGAGCTGTTTTTT.

The rearrangement links TRBV28 to TRBJ2-3, with a tentative D call TRBD1 (6 bases). There are 14 residues in the CDR3. In germline, CDR1 is MDHEN, CDR2 SYDVKM. The germline V and J ends were trimmed by 6 bases and 0 bases, with 10 bases remaining between them. The CDR3 DNA reads TGTGCCAGCAGATCCGGGACAAGCACAGATACGCAGTATTTT. Protein sequence: CASRSGTSTDTQYF. Drawing the rest from reference TRBV28 and TRBJ2-3, the complete variable domain is DVKVTQSSRYLVKRTGEKVFLECVQDMDHENMFWYRQDPGLGLRLIYFSYDVKMKEKGDIPEGYSVSREKKERFSLILESASTNQTSMYLCASRSGTSTDTQYFGPGTRLTVL.

The genes are TRBV11-2 and TRBJ2-3; D uncertain. This CDR3 is built from 13 residues. Germline values: CDR1 SGHAT, CDR2 FQNNGV. Trimming took off 0 bases at V and 4 bases at J, with 5 bases between the two ends. CDR3 coding DNA: TGTGCCAGCAGCTTAGATCGGGCAGATACGCAGTATTTT. As protein: CASSLDRADTQYF.

V is TRBV6-5 and J is TRBJ2-1; 8 nucleotides line up with TRBD2. Germline V gene data show CDR1 as MNHEY and CDR2 as SVGAGI. The CDR3 consists of 13 residues. Germline trimming cut 9 bases from V and 4 bases from J; bases unmatched to any gene: 5. CDR3 in amino acids: CASESGSYNEQFF. CDR3 DNA sequence: TGTGCCAGTGAGAGCGGGAGTTACAATGAGCAGTTCTTC.

This chain uses TRBV27 with TRBJ2-1; 9 nucleotides match TRBD2. The CDR3 runs to 18 residues. V trimming: 3 bases; J trimming: 3 bases; junction bases outside the gene matches: 12. Per germline, CDR1 MNHEY and CDR2 SMNVEV (reference sequence). The CDR3 DNA reads as TGTGCCAGCAGTTTTAATCTTAATTTAGCGGGAGACTACAATGAGCAGTTCTTC. Protein product: CASSFNLNLAGDYNEQFF.

Here the CDR3 DNA reads TGTGCCAGCAGCCAACCCGGACAGCTGAACACTGAAGCTTTCTTT. Encoded protein: CASSQPGQLNTEAFF. This chain connects TRBV14 to TRBJ1-1; the D gene is possibly TRBD1 (6 bases). This CDR3 region has 15 residues. Germline values: CDR1 SGHDN, CDR2 FVKESK. The V and J ends lost 2 bases and 0 bases respectively, with 10 bases between them.

This clone has just one count. The chain combines TRBV18 with TRBJ1-5, with D tentatively TRBD1 (5 bases). Trimming removed 5 bases at V and 11 bases at J, with 16 bases between. This CDR3 is 13 amino acids long. The V gene's germline CDR1 is KGHSH and CDR2 LQKENI. CDR3 residues: CASSSGGTQSQHF. The CDR3 nucleotides read TGTGCCAGCTCATCCGGCGGGACCCAGTCCCAGCATTTT.

V and J are TRBV6-2 or TRBV6-3 and TRBJ2-7, with 10 bases fitting TRBD1. The CDR3 totals 17 residues. Germline V gene data show CDR1 as MNHEY and CDR2 as SVGEGT. Unmatched junction bases numbered 13, after V lost 4 bases and J lost 4 bases. The CDR3 is CASSSPLDRGMRYEQYF. CDR3 nucleotide sequence: TGTGCCAGCAGTTCCCCTCTGGACAGGGGGATGAGGTACGAGCAGTACTTC.

This clone has ten or more counts. The chain links TRBV5-6 to TRBJ1-2; the D gene is possibly TRBD1 (6 bases). Per germline, CDR1 SGHDT and CDR2 YYEEEE. Trimming left V 1 base short and J 4 bases short, with 8 bases between. The CDR3 has 13 amino acids. Here the CDR3 DNA reads TGTGCCAGCAGCTTGAACAGGGCCTATGGCTACACCTTC. Encoded protein: CASSLNRAYGYTF.

In this sample, this clone turned up a few times. The gene calls are TRBV25-1 and TRBJ2-7, with 7 bases aligning to TRBD1. CDR3 length: 14 amino acids. Germline CDR1 is MGHDK and CDR2 is SYGVNS. V lost 10 bases to trimming and J lost 2 bases; unmatched junction nucleotides: 11. This CDR3 is CATNAETGAYEQYF. The CDR3 coding sequence is TGTGCCACCAACGCGGAAACAGGGGCCTACGAGCAGTACTTC.

J is TRBJ2-5 and V is TRBV7-9; 8 positions match TRBD1. The CDR3 sequence is 16 residues long. Germline lookup yields CDR1 SEHNR and CDR2 FQNEAQ (reference sequence). The ends lost 2 bases at V and 4 bases at J; junction bases unmatched: 9. The CDR3 nucleotides read TGTGCCAGCAGCTTACCTGCGCAGGGGGCTGGAGAGACCCAGTACTTC. This translates into CASSLPAQGAGETQYF.

The chain links TRBV7-6 to TRBJ2-5, with 14 bases lining up with TRBD2. Germline V gene data show CDR1 as SGHVS and CDR2 as FNYEAQ. V lost 6 bases and J lost 4; bases outside the gene matches: 7. The CDR3 spans 16 residues. The CDR3 reads CASSQGLAGDLETQYF. The CDR3 DNA reads TGTGCCAGCAGTCAGGGACTAGCGGGAGATCTAGAGACCCAGTACTTC.

The V and J genes are TRBV2 and TRBJ2-7; possible D gene TRBD2, 5 bases. Trimming took off 7 bases at V and 4 bases at J, with 20 bases between the two ends. CDR1 and CDR2 (germline): SNHLY, FYNNEI. CDR3 length: 15 residues. The CDR3 spells CASTGEGVRDYEQYF. For the CDR3, the DNA is TGTGCCAGCACTGGGGAAGGAGTTCGGGATTACGAGCAGTACTTC.

V gene TRBV27 combines with J gene TRBJ2-7, with a tentative D call TRBD2 (5 bases). Germline CDR1 is MNHEY and CDR2 is SMNVEV (reference sequence). This CDR3 is built from 13 residues. V was trimmed by 2 bases and J by 4 bases, leaving 9 bases between them. CDR3 loop: CASSLTSGYEQYF. The CDR3 region has the DNA TGTGCCAGCAGTTTAACTTCGGGGTACGAGCAGTACTTC.

The gene calls are TRBV7-8 and TRBJ1-4; TRBD1 is a possible D gene (5 bases). Germline CDR1 reads SGHVS; CDR2 reads FQNEAQ. CDR3 size: 14 residues. V was trimmed by 6 bases and J by 8 bases, leaving 16 bases between them. The CDR3 DNA sequence: TGTGCCAGCAGGGGAGGGGTAAGAGGAGAAAAACTGTTTTTT. Its protein product is CASRGGVRGEKLFF.

The CDR3 protein is CASSSVAYSTDTQYF. Written as DNA, the CDR3 is TGTGCCAGCAGCTCCGTAGCGTATAGCACAGATACGCAGTATTTT. This chain uses TRBV5-5 with TRBJ2-3; tentative D call: TRBD2 (5 bases). With 3 bases removed from V and 0 bases from J, the gap between germline ends came to 11 bases. In germline, CDR1 is SGHKS, CDR2 YYEKEE (reference sequence). This CDR3 spans 15 amino acids.

The rearrangement joins TRBV6-2 or TRBV6-3 to TRBJ2-7; 8 positions match TRBD1. V was pared by 2 bases and J by 1 base, with 10 bases of the junction left unmatched. The CDR3 covers 17 residues. Per the germline V gene, CDR1 is MNHEY and CDR2 is SVGEGT. CDR3 in amino acids: CASSYALNRGTSYEQYF. CDR3 DNA sequence: TGTGCCAGCAGTTACGCCCTTAACAGGGGGACATCCTACGAGCAGTACTTC.

The genes are TRBV2 and TRBJ1-5; 7 bases match TRBD1. Germline CDR1 SNHLY, CDR2 FYNNEI. This CDR3 contains 12 residues. Trimming at V came to 8 bases and at J to 5 bases, leaving 3 bases not matched to a gene. CDR3 loop: CASGTGDQPQHF. CDR3 DNA sequence: TGTGCCAGCGGCACAGGGGATCAGCCCCAGCATTTT.

The chain employs TRBV2 and TRBJ2-7, with D perhaps TRBD2 (6 bases). This CDR3 has 15 amino acids. V shed 0 bases and J shed 6 bases, with 15 bases lying between them. Germline V gives CDR1 SNHLY, CDR2 FYNNEI. CDR3 nucleotide sequence: TGTGCCAGCAGTGAAGCGCTCGGAGGGGTCGGCGAGCAGTACTTC. Protein product: CASSEALGGVGEQYF.

This clone was observed a handful of times. This chain links TRBV4-1 with TRBJ2-7; 8 nucleotides line up with TRBD2. The CDR3 is 15 residues long. Germline CDR1 is MGHRA and CDR2 is YSYEKL. Trimming at V came to 4 bases and at J to 1 base, leaving 6 bases not matched to a gene. The CDR3 region has the DNA TGCGCCAGCAGCCTATCCTCTAGCGGGTCCTACGAGCAGTACTTC. Its protein is CASSLSSSGSYEQYF.

The chain is built from TRBV5-5 and TRBJ2-2; possible D gene TRBD1, 6 bases. Looked up from germline, CDR1 is SGHKS and CDR2 is YYEKEE (reference sequence). V lost 2 bases, J lost 5 bases, and 10 bases lay in between. The CDR3 extends over 14 amino acids. The CDR3: CASSFLTGTGELFF. The CDR3 region has the DNA TGTGCCAGCAGCTTCTTGACAGGTACCGGGGAGCTGTTTTTT. Together with reference TRBV5-5 and TRBJ2-2, the CDR3 gives the full variable domain: DAGVTQSPTHLIKTRGQQVTLRCSPISGHKSVSWYQQVLGQGPQFIFQYYEKEERGRGNFPDRFSARQFPNYSSELNVNALLLGDSALYLCASSFLTGTGELFFGEGSRLTVL.